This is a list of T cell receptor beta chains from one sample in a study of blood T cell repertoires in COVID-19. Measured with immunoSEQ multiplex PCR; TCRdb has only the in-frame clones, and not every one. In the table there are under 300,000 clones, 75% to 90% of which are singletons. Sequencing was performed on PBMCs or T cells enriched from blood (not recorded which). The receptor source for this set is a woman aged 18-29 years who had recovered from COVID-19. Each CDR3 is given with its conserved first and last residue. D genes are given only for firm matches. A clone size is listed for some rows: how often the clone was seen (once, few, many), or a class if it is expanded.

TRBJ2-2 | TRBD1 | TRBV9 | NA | TGTGCCAGCAGCGTAGGGGGCCCGGGACAGGGTTCCGGGGAGCTGTTTTTT | CASSVGGPGQGSGELFF
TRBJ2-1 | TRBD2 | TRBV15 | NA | TGTGCCACCAGCAGAGAGGGGGGGTACTACAGCAATGAGCAGTTCTTC | CATSREGGYYSNEQFF
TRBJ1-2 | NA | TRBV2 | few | TGTGCCAGCAGGTATACCCTAAAGGGGCTCTATGGCTACACCTTC | CASRYTLKGLYGYTF
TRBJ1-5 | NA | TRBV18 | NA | TGTGCCAGCTCACCATCACAGGATCAGCCCCAGCATTTT | CASSPSQDQPQHF
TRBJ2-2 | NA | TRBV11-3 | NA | TGTGCCAGCAGCTTAGAGTGGGGACACGGGGAGCTGTTTTTT | CASSLEWGHGELFF
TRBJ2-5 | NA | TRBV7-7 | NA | TGTGCTAGCTCCCAGTACTCCGCGGCGTACCAAGAGACCCAGTACTTC | CASSQYSAAYQETQYF
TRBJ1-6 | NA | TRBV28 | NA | TGTGCCAGCAGGTCGTACAGGGATTCACCCCTCCACTTT | CASRSYRDSPLHF
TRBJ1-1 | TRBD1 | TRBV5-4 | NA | TGTGCCAGCAGCTCACGGACAGGCCAGAACACTGAAGCTTTCTTT | CASSSRTGQNTEAFF
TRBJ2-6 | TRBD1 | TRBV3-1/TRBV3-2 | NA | TGTGCCAGCAGCCAATGGATGACAGGGCTTGGGGCCAACGTCCTGACTTTC | CASSQWMTGLGANVLTF
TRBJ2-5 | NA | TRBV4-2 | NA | TGTGCCAGCAGCCAAGATAGTGGGACCCAGTACTTC | CASSQDSGTQYF
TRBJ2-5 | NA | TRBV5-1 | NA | TGCGCCAGCAGCTTGGCATCCGAGGAGACCCAGTACTTC | CASSLASEETQYF
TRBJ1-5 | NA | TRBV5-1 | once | TGCGCCAGCAGACCTAGGATGAGCAATCAGCCCCAGCATTTT | CASRPRMSNQPQHF
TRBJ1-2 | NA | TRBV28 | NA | TGTGCCAGCAGTTCCGGGGGAGTCTATGGCTACACCTTC | CASSSGGVYGYTF
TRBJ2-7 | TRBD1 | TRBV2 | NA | TGTGCCAGCACAGGGGGTTGGGAGCAGTACTTC | CASTGGWEQYF
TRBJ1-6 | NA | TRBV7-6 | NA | TGTGCCAGCAGCTTAAGTGGCCCTTCCTATAATTCACCCCTCCACTTT | CASSLSGPSYNSPLHF
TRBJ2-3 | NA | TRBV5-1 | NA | TGCGCCAGCAGCTCTGGACCTAGCTCAGGCACAGATACGCAGTATTTT | CASSSGPSSGTDTQYF
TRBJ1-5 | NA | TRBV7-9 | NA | TGTGCCAGCAGCTTATCAGTAAATCAGCCCCAGCATTTT | CASSLSVNQPQHF
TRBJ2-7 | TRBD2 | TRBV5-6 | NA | TGTGCCAGCAGCTTAGCGGGGGGCCACCGCGAGCAGTACTTC | CASSLAGGHREQYF
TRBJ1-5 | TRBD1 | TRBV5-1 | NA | TGCGCCAGCAGAAGTGGGACAGGGGAAGGTCAGCCCCAGCATTTT | CASRSGTGEGQPQHF
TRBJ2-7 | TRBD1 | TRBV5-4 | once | TGTGCCAGCAGCTTGCGGCAGGGGGTGGGGTACGAGCAGTACTTC | CASSLRQGVGYEQYF
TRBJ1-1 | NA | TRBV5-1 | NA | TGCGCCAGCAGTTCTGGTGGCATGAACACTGAAGCTTTCTTT | CASSSGGMNTEAFF
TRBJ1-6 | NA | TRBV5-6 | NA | TGTGCCAGCAGCCGCCAGGGAATATTAGATTCACCCCTCCACTTT | CASSRQGILDSPLHF
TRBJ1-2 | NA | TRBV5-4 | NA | TGTGCCAGCAGCATGGACCTAGGCTATGGCTACACCTTC | CASSMDLGYGYTF
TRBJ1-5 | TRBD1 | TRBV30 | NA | TGTGCCTGGAGGGGACAGGGGTATAGCAATCAGCCCCAGCATTTT | CAWRGQGYSNQPQHF
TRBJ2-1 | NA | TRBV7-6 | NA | TGTGCCAGCAGCTTAGGTAGCTCCTACAATGAGCAGTTCTTC | CASSLGSSYNEQFF
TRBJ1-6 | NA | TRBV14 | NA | TGTGCCAGCAGCCATCCAGGGTTACATAATTCACCCCTCCACTTT | CASSHPGLHNSPLHF
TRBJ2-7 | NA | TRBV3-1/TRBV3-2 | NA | TGTGCCAGCAGCCAAGATCTCTGGGGCGCCGAGCAGTACTTC | CASSQDLWGAEQYF
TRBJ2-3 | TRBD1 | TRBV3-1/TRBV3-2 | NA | TGTGCCAGCAGCGGTGCGGACAGGGGGATAGATACGCAGTATTTT | CASSGADRGIDTQYF
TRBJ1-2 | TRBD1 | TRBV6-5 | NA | TGTGCCAGCAGTAGGACAGGGAGGACCTATGGCTACACCTTC | CASSRTGRTYGYTF
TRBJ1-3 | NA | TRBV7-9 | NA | TGTGCCAGCAGCTTATCGAGGGTTGGAAACACCATATATTTT | CASSLSRVGNTIYF
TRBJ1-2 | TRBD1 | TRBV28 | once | TGTGCCAGCAGTCCAGTAGTGACAGGGGGCGACCGCTATGGCTACACCTTC | CASSPVVTGGDRYGYTF
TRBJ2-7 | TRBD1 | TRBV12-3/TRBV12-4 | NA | TGTGCCAGCAGATCACAGGGGCTCGAGCAGTACTTC | CASRSQGLEQYF
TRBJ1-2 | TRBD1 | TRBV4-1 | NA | TGCGCCAGCAGCCAAGGGGTAGGGGGGACAGGGGGGTTCTACACCTTC | CASSQGVGGTGGFYTF
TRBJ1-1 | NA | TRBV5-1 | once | TGCGCCAGCAGCTTGAGTGGGGAGGACACTGAAGCTTTCTTT | CASSLSGEDTEAFF
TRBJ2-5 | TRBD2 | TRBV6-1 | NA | TGTGCCAGCAGTGATTCGGGGGGGCCCCAAGAGACCCAGTACTTC | CASSDSGGPQETQYF
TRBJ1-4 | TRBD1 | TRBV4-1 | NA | TGCGCCAGCAGGACGGGACAGGTCGACGAAAAACTGTTTTTT | CASRTGQVDEKLFF